A single TCR beta chain is shown here with its context. This specimen comes from a study of OX40 agonist ivuxolimab in advanced cancers. Germline V gives CDR1 SGHTA, CDR2 FQGNSA. V dropped 5 bases and J dropped 6; count of bases not matched to a gene: 8. CDR3 size: 15 residues. The method was immunoSEQ multiplex PCR; TCRdb's version includes in-frame clones alone and lacks a portion of them. Of about 83,000 clones listed, approximately 84% are singletons. The source of this sequence is an adult with an advanced solid tumor such as melanoma, head and neck, liver or kidney cancer. The source was CD4+ or CD8+ T cells sorted from blood, collected in a trial of the OX40 agonist ivuxolimab. J is TRBJ2-1 and V is TRBV7-2, with 9 bases fitting TRBD1. CDR3 DNA sequence: TGTGCCAGCAGCGTCACCGGGACAGGGTCCAATGAGCAGTTCTTC. The encoded protein is CASSVTGTGSNEQFF.